Listed below are T cell receptor beta chains from one sample, sequenced in a study of cytomegalovirus exposure and HLA in healthy donors. Clones were read by immunoSEQ multiplex PCR, and TCRdb kept only the in-frame ones, dropping some. The repertoire holds 150,000 to 160,000 clones, with 80% as singletons. Sequenced: PBMCs. The receptors come from a man under 40 in good health and CMV-seropositive. Each CDR3 is given with its conserved first and last residue. D genes are given only for firm matches. Only some rows state a clone size, as once, few, many or a class for expanded clones.

TGTGCCAGCAGCTCCCCTGACAGGGGTGAAGAAAAACTGTTTTTT | CASSSPDRGEEKLFF | 15 | TRBJ1-4 | TRBV4-2 | . | TRBD1
TGTGCCAGCAGGAATTACCTAGGTCCGAACTACGAGCAGTACTTC | CASRNYLGPNYEQYF | 15 | TRBJ2-7 | TRBV6-5 | once | .
TGTGCCAGTAGTATATCAGTGACAGGGGGCGAGCAGTACTTC | CASSISVTGGEQYF | 14 | TRBJ2-7 | TRBV19 | . | TRBD1
TGTGCCAGCAGGGCCTCGACAGCCCATGGAGAGACCCAGTACTTC | CASRASTAHGETQYF | 15 | TRBJ2-5 | TRBV28 | . | .
TGTGCCAGCAGCTCCAGGGGAGACCTCTACAATGAGCAGTTCTTC | CASSSRGDLYNEQFF | 15 | TRBJ2-1 | TRBV9 | . | .
TGTGCCATCAGTGAGTCGTCGGGAGCTGAGCAGTTCTTC | CAISESSGAEQFF | 13 | TRBJ2-1 | TRBV10-3 | many | .
TGTGCCAGCAGCGCGGGACAGGTCAACACTGAAGCTTTCTTT | CASSAGQVNTEAFF | 14 | TRBJ1-1 | TRBV9 | few | TRBD1
TGTGCCAGCAGTCGTGACAGGGAAGACAATGAGCAGTTCTTC | CASSRDREDNEQFF | 14 | TRBJ2-1 | TRBV5-5 | . | TRBD1
TGTGCCAGTTCTACCCGGGACGGGAGCTCCTACAATGAGCAGTTCTTC | CASSTRDGSSYNEQFF | 16 | TRBJ2-1 | TRBV27 | . | .
TGTGCCATCAGTATCCGGGACAGGACCTACGAGCAGTACTTC | CAISIRDRTYEQYF | 14 | TRBJ2-7 | TRBV10-3 | few | TRBD1